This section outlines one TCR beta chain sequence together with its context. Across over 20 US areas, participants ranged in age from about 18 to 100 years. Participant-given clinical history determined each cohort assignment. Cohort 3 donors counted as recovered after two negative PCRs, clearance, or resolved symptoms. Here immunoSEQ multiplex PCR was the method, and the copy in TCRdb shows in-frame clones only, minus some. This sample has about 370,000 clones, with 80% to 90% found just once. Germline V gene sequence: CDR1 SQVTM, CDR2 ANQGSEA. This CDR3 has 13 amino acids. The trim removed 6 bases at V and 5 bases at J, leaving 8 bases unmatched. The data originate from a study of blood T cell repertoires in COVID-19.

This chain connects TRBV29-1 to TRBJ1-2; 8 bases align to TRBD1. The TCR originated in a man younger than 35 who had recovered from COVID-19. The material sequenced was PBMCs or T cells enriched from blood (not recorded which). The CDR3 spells CSVPPQGEYGYTF. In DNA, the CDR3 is TGCAGCGTCCCCCCACAGGGGGAATATGGCTACACCTTC.